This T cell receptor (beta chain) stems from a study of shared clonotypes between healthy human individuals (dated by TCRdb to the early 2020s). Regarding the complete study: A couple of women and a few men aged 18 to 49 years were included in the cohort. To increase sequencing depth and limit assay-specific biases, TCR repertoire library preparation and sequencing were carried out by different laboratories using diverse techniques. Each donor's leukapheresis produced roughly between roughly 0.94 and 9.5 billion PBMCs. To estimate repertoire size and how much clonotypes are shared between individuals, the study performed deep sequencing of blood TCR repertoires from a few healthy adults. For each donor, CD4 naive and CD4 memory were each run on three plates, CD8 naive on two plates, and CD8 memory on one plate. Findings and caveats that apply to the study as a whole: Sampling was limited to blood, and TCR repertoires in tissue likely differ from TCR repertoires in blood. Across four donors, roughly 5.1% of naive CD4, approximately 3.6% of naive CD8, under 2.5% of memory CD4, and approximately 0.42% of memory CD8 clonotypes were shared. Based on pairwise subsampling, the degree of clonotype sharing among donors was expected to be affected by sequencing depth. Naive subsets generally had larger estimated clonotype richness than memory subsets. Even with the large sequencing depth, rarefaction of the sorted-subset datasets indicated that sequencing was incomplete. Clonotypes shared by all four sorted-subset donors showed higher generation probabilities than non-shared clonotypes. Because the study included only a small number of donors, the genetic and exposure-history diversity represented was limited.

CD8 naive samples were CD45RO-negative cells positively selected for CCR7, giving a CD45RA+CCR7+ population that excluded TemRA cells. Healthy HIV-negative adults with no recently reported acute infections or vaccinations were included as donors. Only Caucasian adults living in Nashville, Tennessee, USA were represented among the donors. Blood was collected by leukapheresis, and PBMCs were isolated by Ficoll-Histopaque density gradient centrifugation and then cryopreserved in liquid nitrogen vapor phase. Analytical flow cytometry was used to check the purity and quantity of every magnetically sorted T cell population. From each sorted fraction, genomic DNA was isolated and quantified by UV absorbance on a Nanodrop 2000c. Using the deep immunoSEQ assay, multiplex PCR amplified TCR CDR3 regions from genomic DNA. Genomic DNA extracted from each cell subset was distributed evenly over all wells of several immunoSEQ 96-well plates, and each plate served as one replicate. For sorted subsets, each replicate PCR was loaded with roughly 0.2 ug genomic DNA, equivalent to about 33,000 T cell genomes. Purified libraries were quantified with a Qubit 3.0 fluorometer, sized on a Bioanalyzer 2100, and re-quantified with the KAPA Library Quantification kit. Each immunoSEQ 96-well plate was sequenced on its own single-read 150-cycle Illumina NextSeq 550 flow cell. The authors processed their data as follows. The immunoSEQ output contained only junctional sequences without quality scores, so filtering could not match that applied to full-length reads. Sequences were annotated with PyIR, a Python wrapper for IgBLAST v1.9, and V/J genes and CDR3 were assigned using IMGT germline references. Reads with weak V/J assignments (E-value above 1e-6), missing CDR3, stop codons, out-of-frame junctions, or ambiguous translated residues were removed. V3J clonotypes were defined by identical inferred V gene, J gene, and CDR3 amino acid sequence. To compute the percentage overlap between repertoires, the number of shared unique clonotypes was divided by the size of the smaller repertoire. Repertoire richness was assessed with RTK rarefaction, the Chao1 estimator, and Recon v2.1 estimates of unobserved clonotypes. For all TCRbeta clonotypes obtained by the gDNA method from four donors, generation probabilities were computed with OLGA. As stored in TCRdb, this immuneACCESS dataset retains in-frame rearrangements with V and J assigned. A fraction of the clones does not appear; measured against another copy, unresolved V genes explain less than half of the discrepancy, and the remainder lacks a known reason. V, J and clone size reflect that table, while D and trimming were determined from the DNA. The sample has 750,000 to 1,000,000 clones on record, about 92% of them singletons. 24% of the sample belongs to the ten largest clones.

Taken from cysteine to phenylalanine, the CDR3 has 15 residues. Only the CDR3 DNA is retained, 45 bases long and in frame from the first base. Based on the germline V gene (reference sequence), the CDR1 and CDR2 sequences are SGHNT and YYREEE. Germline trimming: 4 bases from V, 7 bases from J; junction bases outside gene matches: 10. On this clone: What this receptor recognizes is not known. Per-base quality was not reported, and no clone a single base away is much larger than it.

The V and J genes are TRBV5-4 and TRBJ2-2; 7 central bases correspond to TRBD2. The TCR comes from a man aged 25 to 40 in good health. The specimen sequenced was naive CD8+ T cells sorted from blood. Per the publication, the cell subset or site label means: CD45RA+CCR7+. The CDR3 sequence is CASSAGREAIGELFF. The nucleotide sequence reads TGTGCCAGCAGCGCCGGACGGGAGGCTATCGGGGAGCTGTTTTTT.